These T cell receptor beta chains were read from a single sample in a study of blood T cell repertoires in COVID-19. Measured with immunoSEQ multiplex PCR; TCRdb has only the in-frame clones, and not every one. The sample contains about 400,000 clones, 88% of which appear only once. The specimen sequenced was PBMCs or T cells enriched from blood (not recorded which). These receptors were obtained from a woman aged 40 to 50 with acute COVID-19. The CDR3 runs from the conserved cysteine through the conserved F or W. D genes are given only for firm matches. Not every row has a clone size; where given, it reads once, few, many or a size class.

size	D	V	J	DNA	CDR3
NA	NA	TRBV14	TRBJ2-1	TGTGCCAGCAGCCAAGATGGGGTCAGGGGTAGCTCCTACAATGAGCAGTTCTTC	CASSQDGVRGSSYNEQFF
once	NA	TRBV25-1	TRBJ1-1	TGTGCCAGCAGTGGCTATAGGCCGGGGGAAGCTTTCTTT	CASSGYRPGEAFF
NA	NA	TRBV6-5	TRBJ1-4	TGTGCCAGCAGTTACCGGTCCGGGGTCACTGAAAAACTGTTTTTT	CASSYRSGVTEKLFF
NA	TRBD1	TRBV19	TRBJ1-1	TGTGCCAGTAGTATACGGACAGGGTGGGACACTGAAGCTTTCTTT	CASSIRTGWDTEAFF
NA	NA	TRBV29-1	TRBJ1-1	TGCAGCGTTCTAGCAGTGAACACTGAAGCTTTCTTT	CSVLAVNTEAFF
NA	NA	TRBV19	TRBJ1-2	TGTGCCAGTAGTATACAGGGGTCGGGGGGCTATGGCTACACCTTC	CASSIQGSGGYGYTF
NA	NA	TRBV10-3	TRBJ2-2	TGTGCCATCACACCCGGATTGGGCCCAGGGTTCACCGGGGAGCTGTTTTTT	CAITPGLGPGFTGELFF
NA	NA	TRBV10-1	TRBJ1-6	TGCGCCAACCTACAGGGCCAGGGTAATTCACCCCTCCACTTT	CANLQGQGNSPLHF
NA	TRBD1	TRBV19	TRBJ1-4	TGTGCCAGTAGTACCGACAGGGGGCAGGATGAAAAACTGTTTTTT	CASSTDRGQDEKLFF
NA	TRBD2	TRBV11-3	TRBJ2-3	TGTGCCAGCAGCTTAGTGGGTAGCGGGGGGGCAGATACGCAGTATTTT	CASSLVGSGGADTQYF
NA	TRBD1	TRBV24-1	TRBJ2-2	TGTGCCACCAGTGACCCGGGACAGGTGGTCACCGGGGAGCTGTTTTTT	CATSDPGQVVTGELFF
NA	NA	TRBV10-3	TRBJ1-1	TGTGCCATCAGTGATCGGGCTCCCCGAGGGTGGACTGAAGCTTTCTTT	CAISDRAPRGWTEAFF
NA	TRBD1	TRBV24-1	TRBJ1-5	TGTGCCACCAGTGATCCACGACAGGGCGGTCAGCCCCAGCATTTT	CATSDPRQGGQPQHF
NA	NA	TRBV7-9	TRBJ2-1	TGTGCCAGCAGCTCACAGGGGCGGGCGGGGTCGACCTACAATGAGCAGTTCTTC	CASSSQGRAGSTYNEQFF
NA	TRBD1	TRBV24-1	TRBJ2-3	TGTGCCACCAGTGATTACCCCGGGACAGAACGAAAAGATACGCAGTATTTT	CATSDYPGTERKDTQYF
NA	TRBD1	TRBV7-9	TRBJ1-2	TGTGCCAGCAGATTAGACAGGGAAGGCTACACCTTC	CASRLDREGYTF
NA	TRBD1	TRBV23-1	TRBJ2-7	TGCGCCAGCAGTCAAATGGCAGGGGGATACTACGAGCAGTACTTC	CASSQMAGGYYEQYF
NA	NA	TRBV19	TRBJ1-5	TGTGCCAGTATTCCGTTCGACGGACTAAATCAGCCCCAGCATTTT	CASIPFDGLNQPQHF
NA	NA	TRBV5-1	TRBJ1-3	TGCGCCAGCAGCTTGTACAGGAACTCTGGAAACACCATATATTTT	CASSLYRNSGNTIYF
NA	NA	TRBV10-2	TRBJ1-2	TGCGCCAGCAGCCCGACAGGAGCCCTTAACTATGGCTACACCTTC	CASSPTGALNYGYTF
NA	NA	TRBV5-8	TRBJ1-5	TGTGCCAGCAGCTTAGCCGGGACAATTTATAGCAATCAGCCCCAGCATTTT	CASSLAGTIYSNQPQHF
NA	TRBD1	TRBV18	TRBJ2-5	TGTGCCAGCTCACCGGGACAGCGGCAAGAGACCCAGTACTTC	CASSPGQRQETQYF
NA	TRBD2	TRBV7-9	TRBJ2-5	TGTGCCAGCAGCTTATCGGGACTAGCAGGCGAGACCCAGTACTTC	CASSLSGLAGETQYF
many	TRBD1	TRBV5-4	TRBJ1-1	TGTGCCAGCAGGAAACAGGGGGAGGGTACTGAAGCTTTCTTT	CASRKQGEGTEAFF
NA	TRBD2	TRBV4-1	TRBJ2-1	TGCGCCAGCAGCCATCTCAGCGGGGAAAGCAATGAGCAGTTCTTC	CASSHLSGESNEQFF
NA	NA	TRBV30	TRBJ1-3	TGTGCCTGGGCCTTAGGGGGAAGGGGAAACACCATATATTTT	CAWALGGRGNTIYF
NA	NA	TRBV6-5	TRBJ2-7	TGTGCCAGCACCCGAGGTGGGTCCTACGAGCAGTACTTC	CASTRGGSYEQYF
NA	TRBD1	TRBV7-9	TRBJ2-7	TGTGCCAGCAGCTCGGCCCCGGGACAGGGTTACGAGCAGTACTTC	CASSSAPGQGYEQYF
NA	NA	TRBV18	TRBJ1-5	TGTGCCAGCTCATACAATCAGGGTAGCAATCAGCCCCAGCATTTT	CASSYNQGSNQPQHF
NA	TRBD1	TRBV18	TRBJ2-6	TGTGCCAGCTCTCGAGGGACAGGCGTAAACTCTGGGGCCAACGTCCTGACTTTC	CASSRGTGVNSGANVLTF
NA	NA	TRBV12-3/TRBV12-4	TRBJ1-1	TGTGCCAGCAGTTTCGGCAGGGGCACTGAAGCTTTCTTT	CASSFGRGTEAFF
NA	NA	TRBV25-1	TRBJ1-2	TGTGCCAGCAGTGACCCCCTTCGGGGCTACACCTTC	CASSDPLRGYTF
NA	TRBD1	TRBV18	TRBJ1-1	TGTGCCAGCTCACCACGGACAGGCCAGAACACTGAAGCTTTCTTT	CASSPRTGQNTEAFF
NA	NA	TRBV5-5	TRBJ2-1	TGTGCCAGCAGCCACCCACAGGTCAATGAGCAGTTCTTC	CASSHPQVNEQFF
NA	TRBD2	TRBV19	TRBJ2-5	TGTGCCAGTAGTACCAGACTAGCGGGGGGGCCGGGGCAAGAGACCCAGTACTTC	CASSTRLAGGPGQETQYF
few	TRBD1	TRBV9	TRBJ1-2	TGTGCCAGCAGCGCCAGGGGGCAGTCCAATTATGGCTACACCTTC	CASSARGQSNYGYTF
NA	NA	TRBV6-5	TRBJ1-1	TGTGCCAGCACCTCACTTACGAACACTGAAGCTTTCTTT	CASTSLTNTEAFF
NA	NA	TRBV6-5	TRBJ1-5	TGTGCCAGCACCCGACAGCACAATCAGCCCCAGCATTTT	CASTRQHNQPQHF
NA	TRBD1	TRBV5-4	TRBJ2-6	TGTGCCAGCAGCCCCCGGACAGGGGCTGGGGCCAACGTCCTGACTTTC	CASSPRTGAGANVLTF
NA	NA	TRBV4-1	TRBJ1-3	TGCGCCAGCAGCCAAGTTTATGCCGAGCGTATAAACTCTGGAAACACCATATATTTT	CASSQVYAERINSGNTIYF
NA	NA	TRBV7-8	TRBJ1-5	TGTGCCAGCAGCTTAGCGTGGGCAGGGGAACTGTATCAGCCCCAGCATTTT	CASSLAWAGELYQPQHF
NA	NA	TRBV7-8	TRBJ1-4	TGTGCCAGCAGCCTTGTCAGGGTATCGGGTGAAAAACTGTTTTTT	CASSLVRVSGEKLFF
NA	NA	TRBV7-9	TRBJ2-1	TGTGCCAGCAGCCCTCGAGAGGCCCTGATCGAGCAGTTCTTC	CASSPREALIEQFF
NA	NA	TRBV5-1	TRBJ2-5	TGCGCCAGCAGCTTGGGGGGGAGCCCCGCGGGGAGACAAGAGACCCAGTACTTC	CASSLGGSPAGRQETQYF
NA	NA	TRBV29-1	TRBJ2-1	TGCAGCGGGGAGGGCCGTGGACAGGGATGGAATGAGCAGTTCTTC	CSGEGRGQGWNEQFF
once	NA	TRBV5-1	TRBJ2-1	TGCGCCAGCAGCTTTGATAGCTCCTACAATGAGCAGTTCTTC	CASSFDSSYNEQFF
NA	TRBD2	TRBV4-1	TRBJ2-3	TGCGCCAGCAGCCAAGAAGCGGGGGGGCCCGCAGATACGCAGTATTTT	CASSQEAGGPADTQYF
NA	TRBD1	TRBV27	TRBJ2-7	TGTGCCAGCAGTTTAGCGACAGGGACCTCCTACGAGCAGTACTTC	CASSLATGTSYEQYF
NA	NA	TRBV10-2	TRBJ1-2	TGCGCCAGCAATGGGGGCTATGGCTATGGCTACACCTTC	CASNGGYGYGYTF
NA	NA	TRBV7-9	TRBJ1-1	TGTGCCAGCAGCCCCTCGTCCACTGAAGCTTTCTTT	CASSPSSTEAFF
NA	TRBD1	TRBV15	TRBJ1-1	TGTGCCACCAGCAGACTCGGGACAGGGCAAACTGAAGCTTTCTTT	CATSRLGTGQTEAFF